A selection of T cell receptor beta chains follows, all from one sample in a study of blood T cell repertoires in COVID-19. Using immunoSEQ multiplex PCR, the repertoire was profiled, and TCRdb retains in-frame clones only, with some absent. The sample records under 450,000 clones, roughly 84% being singletons. Sequenced sample: PBMCs or T cells enriched from blood (not recorded which). These TCRs come from a woman aged 25 to 45 who had recovered from COVID-19. Each CDR3 is given with its conserved first and last residue. A D gene is named only where the DNA matches it firmly. A row's size may be missing; if present it is once, few, many or a size class.

TRBJ1-2,NA,NA,TRBV5-6,CASSSFRGYTF,TGTGCCAGCAGCTCTTTTCGGGGCTACACCTTC
TRBJ2-5,TRBD1,NA,TRBV4-2,CASSQGTGYDKTQYF,TGTGCCAGCAGCCAGGGGACAGGGTACGACAAGACCCAGTACTTC
TRBJ1-4,NA,few,TRBV28,CASQDIPNEKLFF,TGTGCCAGCCAGGACATACCTAATGAAAAACTGTTTTTT
TRBJ2-7,TRBD2,NA,TRBV5-1,CASSLGSSGIYEQYF,TGCGCCAGCAGCTTGGGGTCTAGCGGAATCTACGAGCAGTACTTC
TRBJ2-1,TRBD2,NA,TRBV6-5,CASSPGLAGYNEQFF,TGTGCCAGCAGTCCGGGACTAGCGGGATACAATGAGCAGTTCTTC
TRBJ2-7,TRBD2,NA,TRBV7-9,CASSLGGGSSYEQYF,TGTGCCAGCAGCTTAGGAGGCGGGAGCTCCTACGAGCAGTACTTC
TRBJ1-2,TRBD1,NA,TRBV5-1,CASSLAETGVFSF,TGCGCCAGCAGCTTGGCCGAGACAGGGGTTTTCTCGTTC
TRBJ2-3,TRBD2,NA,TRBV18,CASSPLPRLAGFTDTQYF,TGTGCCAGCTCACCACTCCCTAGGCTAGCGGGCTTCACAGATACGCAGTATTTT
TRBJ2-7,TRBD2,NA,TRBV18,CASSPTSGETYEQYF,TGTGCCAGCTCCCCGACTAGCGGAGAAACCTACGAGCAGTACTTC
TRBJ2-3,NA,NA,TRBV5-1,CASSSTGGPDTQYF,TGCGCCAGCAGCTCGACCGGGGGGCCAGATACGCAGTATTTT
TRBJ1-5,NA,NA,TRBV27,CASSLYRNSNQPQHF,TGTGCCAGCAGTTTATACAGGAATAGCAATCAGCCCCAGCATTTT
TRBJ2-7,NA,NA,TRBV7-2,CASSLGAGKSYEQYF,TGTGCCAGCAGCTTAGGGGCAGGAAAATCCTACGAGCAGTACTTC
TRBJ2-7,NA,NA,TRBV6-5,CASSYSSVHEQYF,TGTGCCAGCAGTTACTCGAGCGTCCACGAGCAGTACTTC
TRBJ2-7,NA,NA,TRBV6-1,CASSEGLTYEQYF,TGTGCCAGCAGTGAAGGGCTGACCTACGAGCAGTACTTC
TRBJ2-3,NA,NA,TRBV3-1/TRBV3-2,CASSRELAGTQYF,TGTGCCAGCAGCCGAGAACTAGCTGGTACGCAGTATTTT
TRBJ2-1,TRBD2,few,TRBV5-6,CASSYRTRSGYNEQFF,TGTGCCAGCAGCTACCGGACTAGGTCCGGCTACAATGAGCAGTTCTTC
TRBJ2-7,NA,NA,TRBV10-2,CASSGGLPYEQYF,TGCGCCAGCAGTGGGGGACTCCCCTACGAGCAGTACTTC
TRBJ1-1,NA,NA,TRBV13,CASRQGGGTEAFF,TGTGCCAGCAGACAGGGTGGTGGCACTGAAGCTTTCTTT
TRBJ2-5,TRBD2,NA,TRBV9,CASSVQAGKETQYF,TGTGCCAGCAGCGTACAAGCGGGAAAAGAGACCCAGTACTTC
TRBJ1-1,NA,NA,TRBV7-9,CASSFSGVGAFF,TGTGCCAGCAGCTTTTCCGGGGTCGGGGCTTTCTTT
TRBJ2-1,TRBD1,NA,TRBV4-1,CASSQATGGSEQFF,TGCGCCAGCAGCCAGGCGACAGGGGGATCTGAGCAGTTCTTC
TRBJ1-2,TRBD1,once,TRBV6-4,CASSEQGGIYGYTF,TGTGCCAGCAGTGAACAGGGGGGGATCTATGGCTACACCTTC
TRBJ2-2,TRBD1,NA,TRBV19,CASKDRGYTGELFF,TGTGCCAGTAAGGACAGGGGCTACACCGGGGAGCTGTTTTTT
TRBJ2-1,NA,NA,TRBV2,CASRADEQFF,TGTGCCAGCAGAGCGGATGAGCAGTTCTTC
TRBJ2-3,TRBD2,NA,TRBV27,CASSLSPGGSTDTQYF,TGTGCCAGCAGTTTATCACCGGGAGGAAGCACAGATACGCAGTATTTT
TRBJ2-7,TRBD1,NA,TRBV5-4,CASSLGQGNFGEQYF,TGTGCCAGCAGCTTGGGACAGGGGAATTTCGGCGAGCAGTACTTC
TRBJ1-6,NA,NA,TRBV6-1,CASSEAPRQNSPLHF,TGTGCCAGCAGTGAAGCGCCCAGACAGAATTCACCCCTCCACTTT
TRBJ1-1,TRBD1,NA,TRBV5-1,CASSWGQGEITEAFF,TGCGCCAGCAGCTGGGGACAGGGTGAAATAACTGAAGCTTTCTTT
TRBJ1-1,TRBD1,NA,TRBV29-1,CSVQTGRTGGRNTEAFF,TGCAGCGTTCAAACTGGTAGGACAGGGGGACGGAACACTGAAGCTTTCTTT
TRBJ2-3,TRBD2,once,TRBV3-1/TRBV3-2,CASARGRGAMDTQYF,TGTGCCAGCGCCCGCGGGCGGGGGGCCATGGATACGCAGTATTTT
TRBJ1-5,TRBD1,NA,TRBV7-2,CASSLFRTGGSEQPQHF,TGTGCCAGCAGCCTATTCCGGACAGGGGGTTCGGAGCAGCCCCAGCATTTT
TRBJ1-2,NA,NA,TRBV5-1,CASSLGTYYGYTF,TGCGCCAGCAGCTTAGGGACTTACTATGGCTACACCTTC
TRBJ2-1,NA,NA,TRBV5-1,CASSLGVRRDNEQFF,TGCGCCAGCAGCTTGGGGGTCAGGCGGGACAATGAGCAGTTCTTC
TRBJ1-5,NA,NA,TRBV6-5,CASRTSFNQPQHF,TGTGCCAGCAGGACATCCTTTAATCAGCCCCAGCATTTT
TRBJ2-2,NA,once,TRBV27,CASSFIARDTGELFF,TGTGCCAGCAGTTTCATAGCCCGGGACACCGGGGAGCTGTTTTTT
TRBJ1-1,NA,NA,TRBV5-1,CASSLVGLGNTEAFF,TGCGCCAGCAGCTTAGTGGGACTGGGGAACACTGAAGCTTTCTTT
TRBJ2-3,TRBD1,NA,TRBV2,CASRRTGASTDTQYF,TGTGCCAGCAGAAGGACAGGGGCTAGCACAGATACGCAGTATTTT
TRBJ1-2,TRBD1,NA,TRBV30,CAWSSQGVEGYTF,TGTGCCTGGAGTTCCCAGGGGGTTGAGGGCTACACCTTC
TRBJ2-7,NA,NA,TRBV5-1,CASSPPSSYEQYF,TGCGCCAGCAGCCCCCCGAGCTCCTACGAGCAGTACTTC
TRBJ2-1,TRBD2,NA,TRBV9,CASSVTSGVPYNEQFF,TGTGCCAGCAGCGTTACTAGCGGGGTCCCCTACAATGAGCAGTTCTTC
TRBJ2-7,NA,NA,TRBV29-1,CSVATGSEQYF,TGCAGCGTGGCTACAGGGAGCGAGCAGTACTTC
TRBJ1-5,NA,NA,TRBV3-1/TRBV3-2,CASSQDTGSNQPQHF,TGTGCCAGCAGCCAAGATACCGGGAGCAATCAGCCCCAGCATTTT
TRBJ2-5,TRBD2,NA,TRBV6-5,CAGEDGGGETQYF,TGTGCCGGGGAGGACGGCGGGGGAGAGACCCAGTACTTC
TRBJ2-2,NA,NA,TRBV5-1,CASSLGTGLTGELFF,TGCGCCAGCAGCTTGGGTACAGGTCTCACCGGGGAGCTGTTTTTT
TRBJ1-1,NA,NA,TRBV5-4,CASSLQVMNTEAFF,TGTGCCAGCAGCTTGCAGGTGATGAACACTGAAGCTTTCTTT
TRBJ1-2,NA,NA,TRBV29-1,CSVEAYTLGGGGGYGYTF,TGCAGCGTTGAAGCCTACACCCTGGGAGGGGGTGGGGGCTATGGCTACACCTTC
TRBJ1-2,TRBD1,NA,TRBV29-1,CSADGDRFGYGYTF,TGCAGCGCCGATGGGGACAGGTTTGGATATGGCTACACCTTC
TRBJ1-4,NA,NA,TRBV9,CASSVGTDNEKLFF,TGTGCCAGCAGCGTAGGGACAGACAATGAAAAACTGTTTTTT
TRBJ2-1,NA,NA,TRBV12-5,CASGLGGNEQFF,TGTGCTAGTGGTCTAGGGGGCAATGAGCAGTTCTTC
TRBJ2-1,NA,once,TRBV27,CASSSNPEWNEQFF,TGTGCCAGCAGCTCGAACCCCGAGTGGAATGAGCAGTTCTTC
TRBJ1-6,TRBD1,NA,TRBV28,CASSPRDRSSSYNSPLHF,TGTGCCAGCAGTCCAAGGGACAGATCGAGCTCCTATAATTCACCCCTCCACTTT
TRBJ1-6,TRBD1,NA,TRBV6-5,CASSSPDRGYNSPLHF,TGTGCCAGCAGTTCCCCGGACAGGGGATATAATTCACCCCTCCACTTT
TRBJ1-4,NA,once,TRBV5-5,CASSLAPLDQATNEKLFF,TGTGCCAGCAGCTTGGCCCCTTTGGATCAGGCAACTAATGAAAAACTGTTTTTT
TRBJ1-5,NA,NA,TRBV30,CAWSRGGDQPQHF,TGTGCCTGGAGCCGGGGGGGGGATCAGCCCCAGCATTTT
TRBJ2-1,TRBD2,once,TRBV28,CASSLKLAGIHEQFF,TGTGCCAGCAGTTTAAAGCTAGCGGGAATCCATGAGCAGTTCTTC
TRBJ2-3,TRBD2,NA,TRBV27,CASSLGTSGRRTDTQYF,TGTGCCAGCAGTTTAGGGACTAGCGGGAGGCGAACAGATACGCAGTATTTT
TRBJ2-5,TRBD2,NA,TRBV7-2,CASSLAGGPRETQYF,TGTGCCAGCAGCTTAGCGGGAGGGCCAAGAGAGACCCAGTACTTC